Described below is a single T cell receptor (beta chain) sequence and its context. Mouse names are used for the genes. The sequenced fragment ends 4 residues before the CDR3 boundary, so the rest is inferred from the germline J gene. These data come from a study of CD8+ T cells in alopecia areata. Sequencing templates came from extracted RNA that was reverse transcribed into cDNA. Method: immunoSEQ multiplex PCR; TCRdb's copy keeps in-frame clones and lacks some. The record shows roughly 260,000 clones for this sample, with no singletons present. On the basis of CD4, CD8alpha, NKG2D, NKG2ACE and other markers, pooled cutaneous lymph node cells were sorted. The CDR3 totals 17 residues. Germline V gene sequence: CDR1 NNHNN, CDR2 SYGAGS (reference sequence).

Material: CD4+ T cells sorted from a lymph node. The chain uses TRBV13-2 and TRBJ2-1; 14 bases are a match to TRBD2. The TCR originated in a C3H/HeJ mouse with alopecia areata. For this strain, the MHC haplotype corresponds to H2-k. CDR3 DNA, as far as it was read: TGTGCCAGCGGTGATCGGGGACTGGGGGGGCGCGAGGCT. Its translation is CASGDRGLGGREA. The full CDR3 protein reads CASGDRGLGGREAEQFF.